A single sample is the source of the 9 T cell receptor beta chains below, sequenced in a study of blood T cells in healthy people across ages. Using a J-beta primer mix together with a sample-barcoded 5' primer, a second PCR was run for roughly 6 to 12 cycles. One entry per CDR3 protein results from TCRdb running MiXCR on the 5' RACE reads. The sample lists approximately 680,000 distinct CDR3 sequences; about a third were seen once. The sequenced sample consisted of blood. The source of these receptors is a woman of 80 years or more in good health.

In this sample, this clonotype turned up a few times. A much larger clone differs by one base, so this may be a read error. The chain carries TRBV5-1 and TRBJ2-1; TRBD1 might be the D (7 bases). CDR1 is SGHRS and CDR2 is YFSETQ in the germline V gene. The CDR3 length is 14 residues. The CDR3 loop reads CASSSGGQQNGQFF. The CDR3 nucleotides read TGCGCCAGCAGCTCCGGGGGACAGCAAAATGGGCAGTTCTTC.

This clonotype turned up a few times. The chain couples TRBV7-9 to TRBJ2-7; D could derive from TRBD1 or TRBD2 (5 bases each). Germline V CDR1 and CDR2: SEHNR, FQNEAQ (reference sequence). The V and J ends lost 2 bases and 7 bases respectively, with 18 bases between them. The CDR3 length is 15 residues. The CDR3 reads CASSLTRDQWNEQYF. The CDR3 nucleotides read TGTGCCAGCAGCTTAACGAGGGACCAATGGAATGAGCAGTACTTC. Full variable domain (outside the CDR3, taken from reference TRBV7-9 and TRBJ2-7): DTGVSQNPRHKITKRGQNVTFRCDPISEHNRLYWYRQTLGQGPEFLTYFQNEAQLEKSRLLSDRFSAERPKGSFSTLEIQRTEQGDSAMYLCASSLTRDQWNEQYFGPGTRLTVT.

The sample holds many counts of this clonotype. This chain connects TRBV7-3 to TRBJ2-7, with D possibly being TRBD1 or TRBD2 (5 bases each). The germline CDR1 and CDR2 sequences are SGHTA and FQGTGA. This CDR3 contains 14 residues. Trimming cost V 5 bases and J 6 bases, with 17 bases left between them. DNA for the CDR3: TGTGCCAGCAGCCAGACTGGGACCTCGAGCGAGCAGTACTTC. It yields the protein CASSQTGTSSEQYF.

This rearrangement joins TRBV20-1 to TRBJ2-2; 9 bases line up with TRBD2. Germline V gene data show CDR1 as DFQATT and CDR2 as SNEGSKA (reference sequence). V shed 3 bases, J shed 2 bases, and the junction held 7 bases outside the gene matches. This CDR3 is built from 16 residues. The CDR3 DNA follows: TGCAGTGCTAGCGATAGCGGGGGCCCTAACACCGGGGAGCTGTTTTTT. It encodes CSASDSGGPNTGELFF.

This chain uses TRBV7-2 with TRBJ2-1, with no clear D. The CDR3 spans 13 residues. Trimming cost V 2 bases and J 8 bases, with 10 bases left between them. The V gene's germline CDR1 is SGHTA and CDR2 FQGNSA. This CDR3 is CASSLLGWDEQFF. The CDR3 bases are TGTGCCAGCAGCTTACTGGGGTGGGATGAGCAGTTCTTC.

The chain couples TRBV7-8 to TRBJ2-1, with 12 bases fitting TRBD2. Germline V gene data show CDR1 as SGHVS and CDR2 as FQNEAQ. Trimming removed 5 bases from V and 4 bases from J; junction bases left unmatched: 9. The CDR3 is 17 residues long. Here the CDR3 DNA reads TGTGCCAGCAGCCCTCGACTAGCGGGGGACCATTACAATGAGCAGTTCTTC. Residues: CASSPRLAGDHYNEQFF.

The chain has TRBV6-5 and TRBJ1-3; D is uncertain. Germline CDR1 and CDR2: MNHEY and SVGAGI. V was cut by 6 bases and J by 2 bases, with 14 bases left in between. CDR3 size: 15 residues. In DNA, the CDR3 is TGTGCCAGCAGAAGAGACCCGGGGACTGGAAACACCATATATTTT. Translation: CASRRDPGTGNTIYF.

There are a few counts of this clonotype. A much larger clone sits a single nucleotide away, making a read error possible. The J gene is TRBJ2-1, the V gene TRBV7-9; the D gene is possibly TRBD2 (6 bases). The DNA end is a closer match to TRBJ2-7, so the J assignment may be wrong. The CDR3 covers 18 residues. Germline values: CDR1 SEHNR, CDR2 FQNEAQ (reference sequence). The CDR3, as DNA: TGTGCCAGCAGCTTAGGGTTACTAGCCCTAGACTCCTACAATGAGCAGTACTTC. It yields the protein CASSLGLLALDSYNEQYF.

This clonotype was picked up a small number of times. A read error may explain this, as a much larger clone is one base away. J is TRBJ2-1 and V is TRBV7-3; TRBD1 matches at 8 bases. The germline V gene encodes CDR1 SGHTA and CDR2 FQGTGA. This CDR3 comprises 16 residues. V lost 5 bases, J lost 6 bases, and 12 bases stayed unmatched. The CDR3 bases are TGTGCCAGCAGCCCCAACAGGGGGTGGAAGGGCAATGAGCAGTTCTTC. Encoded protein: CASSPNRGWKGNEQFF.